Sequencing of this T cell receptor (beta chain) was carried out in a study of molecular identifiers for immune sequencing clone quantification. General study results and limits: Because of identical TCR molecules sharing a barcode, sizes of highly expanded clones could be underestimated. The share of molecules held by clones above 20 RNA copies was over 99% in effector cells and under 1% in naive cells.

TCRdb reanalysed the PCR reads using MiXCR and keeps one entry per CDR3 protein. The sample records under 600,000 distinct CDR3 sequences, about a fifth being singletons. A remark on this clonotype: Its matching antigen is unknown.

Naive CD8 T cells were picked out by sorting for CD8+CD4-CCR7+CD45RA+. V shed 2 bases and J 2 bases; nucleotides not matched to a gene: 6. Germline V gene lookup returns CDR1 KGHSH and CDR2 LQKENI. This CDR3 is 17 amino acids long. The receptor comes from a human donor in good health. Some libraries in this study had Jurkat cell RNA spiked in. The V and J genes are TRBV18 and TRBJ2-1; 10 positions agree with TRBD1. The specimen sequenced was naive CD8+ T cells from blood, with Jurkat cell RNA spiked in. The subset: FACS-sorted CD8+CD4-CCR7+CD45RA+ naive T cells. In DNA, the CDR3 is TGTGCCAGCTCACCAGGGAAGGGGACAGGGGCCTACAATGAGCAGTTCTTC. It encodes CASSPGKGTGAYNEQFF.